The 19 T cell receptor beta chains presented below share a single source sample, sequenced in a study of Graves' ophthalmopathy and Graves' hyperthyroidism. Amplification of the TCR beta CDR3 regions used RNA transcripts (as template). In the first round, RT-PCR was carried out with HTBI primers, and a multiplex PCR formed the second round. TCRdb reprocessed the multiplex PCR reads via MiXCR and lists one record per CDR3 protein. The data show over 500,000 distinct CDR3 sequences, about 24% seen once. The source material was peripheral blood. These receptors all stem from a woman between 18 and 30 years old with stable Graves' hyperthyroidism. Some clones in this sample may be carry-over from other donors' samples.

Many counts were recorded for this clonotype. The chain combines TRBV10-3 with TRBJ1-2; D not certain. The V gene lost 5 bases and the J gene lost 5 bases, with 6 bases spanning the gap. Per germline, CDR1 ENHRY and CDR2 SYGVKD. CDR3 length equals 11 residues. CDR3 DNA: TGTGCCATCAGTAGATCTTATGGCTACACCTTC. Translated, it gives CAISRSYGYTF.

This clonotype was counted ten times or more. The genes are TRBV4-2 and TRBJ2-7, with 7 nucleotides matching TRBD1. CDR3 length: 15 amino acids. Germline trimming cut 4 bases from V and 3 bases from J; bases unmatched to any gene: 9. Germline CDR1 reads LGHNA; CDR2 reads YNFKEQ. CDR3 DNA sequence: TGTGCCAGCAGCCCAGGAACGGGACAGCTCTACGAGCAGTACTTC. Its protein is CASSPGTGQLYEQYF.

This clonotype was counted many times. CDR3 sequence (DNA): TGTGCCATCAGGCCCCCACGGGGGGATGGCTATGGCTACACCTTC. This translates into CAIRPPRGDGYGYTF. The chain combines TRBV10-3 with TRBJ1-2, with D perhaps matching TRBD1 (5 bases). CDR3 length: 15 amino acids. Per germline, CDR1 ENHRY and CDR2 SYGVKD. The V end lost 6 bases, the J end lost 4 bases, and 18 bases lay between the germline ends.

This clonotype was observed a handful of times. A much larger clone lies a single base off, so this may be a read error. V gene TRBV19 combines with J gene TRBJ1-5; a weak D match, TRBD1 (6 bases). CDR1 LNHDA and CDR2 SQIVND come from the germline V gene (reference sequence). With 6 bases removed from V and 3 bases from J, the gap between germline ends came to 15 bases. The CDR3 covers 15 residues. CDR3 sequence (DNA): TGTGCCAGTAGGGATGGGGGGCTCTTCAATCAGCCCCAGCATTTT. Translation: CASRDGGLFNQPQHF.

This clonotype came up many times. J is TRBJ2-7 and V is TRBV28, with 8 bases aligning to TRBD2. Per germline, CDR1 MDHEN and CDR2 SYDVKM. V lost 7 bases to trimming and J lost 3 bases; unmatched junction nucleotides: 8. CDR3 length: 14 residues. CDR3 residues: CASMVRGANYEQYF. CDR3 in DNA: TGTGCCAGCATGGTGCGGGGGGCCAACTACGAGCAGTACTTC. Full variable domain (missing parts from reference TRBV28 and TRBJ2-7): DVKVTQSSRYLVKRTGEKVFLECVQDMDHENMFWYRQDPGLGLRLIYFSYDVKMKEKGDIPEGYSVSREKKERFSLILESASTNQTSMYLCASMVRGANYEQYFGPGTRLTVT.

This clonotype was seen only once. The chain employs TRBV20-1 and TRBJ2-7, with TRBD2 matching 7 bases. Germline loops: CDR1 DFQATT, CDR2 SNEGSKA (reference sequence). With V trimmed by 4 bases and J by 2 bases, 11 bases remained unmatched. This CDR3 comprises 15 residues. CDR3 nucleotide sequence: TGCAGTGCTACAAGCGGGGCAAAAGGGACCTACGAGCAGTACTTC. Its protein product is CSATSGAKGTYEQYF.

The chain joins TRBV6-1 to TRBJ1-6, with D perhaps matching TRBD1 (5 bases). This CDR3 spans 15 amino acids. The germline V and J ends were trimmed by 6 bases and 6 bases, with 15 bases remaining between them. Germline CDR1 reads MNHNS; CDR2 reads SASEGT. CDR3 bases: TGTGCCAGCAGCCCGGGGGACTCCGGTAATTCACCCCTCCACTTT. This translates into CASSPGDSGNSPLHF.

This chain connects TRBV24-1 to TRBJ1-2; perhaps TRBD1 as D (5 bases). The CDR3 loop spans 17 amino acids. Trimming pared 2 bases from V and 3 bases from J, leaving 18 bases between. Germline CDR1 and CDR2: KGHDR and SFDVKD. CDR3 nucleotides: TGTGCCACCAGTGATTCTCGGTCAGAAGGGGAGTACTATGGCTACACCTTC. It codes for CATSDSRSEGEYYGYTF.

The sample holds a few counts of this clonotype. The gene calls are TRBV20-1 and TRBJ1-5; D is unclear. Trimming left V 0 bases short and J 13 bases short, with 13 bases between. Looked up from germline, CDR1 is DFQATT and CDR2 is SNEGSKA (reference sequence). This CDR3 has 12 residues. CDR3 sequence: CSARDWVSLQHF. CDR3 bases: TGCAGTGCTAGAGATTGGGTCAGCCTACAGCATTTT.

This clonotype was seen ten or more times. V gene TRBV18 combines with J gene TRBJ1-1; D is unresolved. CDR3 size: 14 residues. CDR1 is KGHSH, CDR2 LQKENI, per germline. V lost 2 bases to trimming and J lost 2 bases, with 9 bases between them. CDR3 coding DNA: TGTGCCAGCTCACCAAACACGGTCAACACTGAAGCTTTCTTT. Protein: CASSPNTVNTEAFF.

This clonotype was counted between two and nine times. The rearrangement uses TRBV3-1 and TRBJ1-5; TRBD1 might be the D (5 bases). V lost 1 base and J 1 base, leaving 11 bases between the germline ends. Germline CDR1 and CDR2: LGHDT and YNNKEL (reference sequence). This CDR3 is 16 amino acids long. The CDR3 DNA sequence: TGTGCCAGCAGCCAAGGGGCAGGGTTAAGCAATCAGCCCCAGCATTTT. It yields the protein CASSQGAGLSNQPQHF.

This clonotype has a count of ten or more. The gene calls are TRBV20-1 and TRBJ2-2, with 8 bases lining up with TRBD1. The trim removed 2 bases at V and 4 bases at J, leaving 3 bases unmatched. The CDR3 runs 14 residues. Germline CDR1 DFQATT, CDR2 SNEGSKA (reference sequence). CDR3 protein: CSARRGQATGELFF. CDR3 coding DNA: TGCAGTGCTAGACGGGGACAGGCCACCGGGGAGCTGTTTTTT.

This clonotype showed up just a few times. The CDR3 sequence: CASRLQAGGPYNEQFF. In nucleotides, the CDR3 is TGTGCCAGCAGATTACAAGCGGGGGGACCCTACAATGAGCAGTTCTTC. The chain has TRBV7-9 and TRBJ2-1, with 9 bases identical to TRBD2. The V and J ends lost 6 bases and 2 bases, in that order; junction bases with no gene match: 8. Germline values: CDR1 SEHNR, CDR2 FQNEAQ (reference sequence). This CDR3 contains 16 residues.

This clonotype was recorded many times. The CDR3 sequence: CATRPGAAETQYF. The CDR3 DNA reads as TGTGCCACCCGGCCCGGGGCGGCAGAGACCCAGTACTTC. This chain uses TRBV7-9 with TRBJ2-5, with D perhaps being TRBD1 or TRBD2 (5 bases each). The CDR3 spans 13 residues. V dropped 10 bases and J dropped 4 bases, with 16 bases sitting between them. In germline, CDR1 is SEHNR, CDR2 FQNEAQ (reference sequence).

This clonotype was recorded a few times. The chain has TRBV6-2 or TRBV6-3 and TRBJ2-7; 10 nucleotides align to TRBD2. This CDR3 spans 15 amino acids. The germline V gene encodes CDR1 MNHEY and CDR2 SVGEGT. V was clipped by 6 bases and J by 2 bases; unmatched bases: 7. CDR3 DNA: TGTGCCAGCAGGACCCTAGCGGGGGAGACCTACGAGCAGTACTTC. Translation: CASRTLAGETYEQYF.

This clonotype occurred a few times. This chain links TRBV30 with TRBJ2-5, with 9 bases that match TRBD1. Germline CDR1 GTSNPN, CDR2 SVGIG (reference sequence). The length of the CDR3 is 15 residues. Unmatched junction bases numbered 5, after V lost 1 base and J lost 2 bases. The CDR3 DNA follows: TGTGCCTGGAGTGGTGGACAGGGGAGGCAAGAGACCCAGTACTTC. Translating gives CAWSGGQGRQETQYF.

This clonotype was counted at least ten times. The chain couples TRBV4-1 to TRBJ1-1; tentatively, D is TRBD1 (6 bases). Germline assignment: CDR1 MGHRA and CDR2 YSYEKL. V dropped 1 base and J dropped 5 bases, with 17 bases sitting between them. CDR3 length: 16 amino acids. The DNA of the CDR3 is TGCGCCAGCAGCCAAGGTCTTCAGGGGTTGTCGACTGAAGCTTTCTTT. Encoded protein: CASSQGLQGLSTEAFF.

This clonotype occurred many times. The chain has TRBV11-2 and TRBJ1-2; 8 nucleotides agree with TRBD1. Germline values: CDR1 SGHAT, CDR2 FQNNGV. The junction had 9 bases not matched to a gene; V was cut back by 5 bases and J by 4 bases. The CDR3 is made up of 15 amino acids. CDR3: CASSGETGDRYGYTF. In DNA, the CDR3 is TGTGCCAGCAGCGGGGAGACAGGGGACCGCTATGGCTACACCTTC.

The chain carries TRBV7-3 and TRBJ2-5, with D perhaps TRBD1 (5 bases). Germline V gives CDR1 SGHTA, CDR2 FQGTGA. V lost 6 bases to trimming and J lost 5 bases, with 16 bases between them. This CDR3 region has 14 residues. The CDR3 DNA reads TGTGCCAGCAGTCCGAGACAGTCACGGGAGACCCAGTACTTC. Its protein is CASSPRQSRETQYF.